Each of the 28 T cell receptor beta chains below was sequenced from the same sample in a study of tumor and adjacent non-tumor tissue in lung cancer. The template was RNA from unsorted bulk tissue. TCRbeta libraries were built with three rounds of nested PCR, modified from ARM-PCR. Each CDR3 protein gets one entry after TCRdb re-called the multiplex PCR reads with MiXCR. The table has just over 200,000 distinct CDR3 sequences, 70% to 75% seen once; the top ten hold around 25%. Sequencing was carried out using lung tumor tissue. These receptors came from a man aged 55-75 years with non-small cell lung cancer.

This rearrangement joins TRBV20-1 to TRBJ2-5; D may be TRBD2 (6 bases). The CDR3 spans 14 residues. V was clipped by 2 bases and J by 0 bases, with 10 bases between them. Germline assignment: CDR1 DFQATT and CDR2 SNEGSKA (reference sequence). The CDR3 DNA sequence: TGCAGTGCTAGATCGGGGGTGCACCAAGAGACCCAGTACTTC. Translated: CSARSGVHQETQYF.

This clonotype has at least ten counts. This rearrangement joins TRBV10-2 to TRBJ1-3, with 7 bases identical to TRBD1. The junction had 7 bases not matched to a gene; V was cut back by 2 bases and J by 3 bases. This CDR3 is 16 amino acids long. Germline loops: CDR1 WSHSY, CDR2 SAAADI. Here the CDR3 reads CASSERGGADGNTIYF. For the CDR3, the DNA is TGCGCCAGCAGTGAGAGAGGGGGCGCGGATGGAAACACCATATATTTT.

Regarding this clonotype: An end of the junction differs from the germline gene, which may be a read error. V gene TRBV11-2 combines with J gene TRBJ2-2; 9 positions agree with TRBD1. The CDR3 runs to 15 residues. Looked up from germline, CDR1 is SGHAT and CDR2 is FQNNGV. CDR3 coding DNA: TGTGCTAGCATCGCGGGACAGGGACTTACCGGGGAGCTGTTTTTT. Its translation: CASIAGQGLTGELFF.

Of note for this clonotype: One junction end does not reproduce the germline sequence, and a read error may be involved. V usage is TRBV6-1 and J usage is TRBJ1-5; no reliable D call. CDR3 length equals 12 residues. CDR1 is MNHNS, CDR2 SASEGT, per germline. The CDR3 is CASMSLNQPHHF. CDR3 in DNA: TGTGCCAGCATGTCGCTGAATCAGCCCCATCATTTT.

The chain uses TRBV7-9 and TRBJ2-3; D perhaps matches TRBD1 (5 bases). Per germline, CDR1 SEHNR and CDR2 FQNEAQ (reference sequence). The CDR3 runs 14 residues. Deletions cut 9 bases from V and 4 bases from J, with 17 bases between. In nucleotides, the CDR3 is TGTGCCAGGAGCACCAGGGTAGGGGCAGATACGCAGTATTTT. Residues: CARSTRVGADTQYF.

CDR3 in DNA: TGTGCCAGCATGAACCCGGGTCAAGAGACCCAGTACTTC. It encodes CASMNPGQETQYF. This chain connects TRBV6-6 to TRBJ2-5; D ambiguous. V was pared by 7 bases and J by 2 bases, with 11 bases between. From germline, CDR1 is MNHNY and CDR2 SVGAGI (reference sequence). This CDR3 contains 13 residues.

Details on this clonotype: At one end, the junction sequence differs from germline, possibly due to a read error. The chain recombines TRBV6-2 or TRBV6-3 with TRBJ1-2; D not certain. Per the germline V gene, CDR1 is MNHEY and CDR2 is SVGEGT. This CDR3 contains 13 residues. CDR3 bases: TGTGCCAGCACCGACACGGTGCGATATGGCTACGCCTTC. Translation gives CASTDTVRYGYAF.

This chain connects TRBV24-1 to TRBJ2-2; D remains ambiguous. The ends were cut back, 2 bases at V and 4 bases at J, with 7 bases in the middle. Germline V gene data show CDR1 as KGHDR and CDR2 as SFDVKD. The CDR3 is 14 residues long. The chain's CDR3 is CATSDYGFTGELFF. CDR3 bases: TGTGCCACCAGTGATTACGGCTTCACCGGGGAGCTGTTTTTT.

A word on this clonotype: The junction and the germline gene differ at one end; a read error may be behind it. The CDR3 nucleotides read TGCAGTGCGGTCCGGAGCTCCTACGAGCCGTACTTC. Its translation: CSAVRSSYEPYF. The genes are TRBV20-1 and TRBJ2-7; no firm D call. The length of the CDR3 is 12 residues. From germline, CDR1 is DFQATT and CDR2 SNEGSKA (reference sequence).

This clonotype showed up just a few times. A much larger clone is a single base away; this may be a read error. The CDR3 reads CSSRKLGAADTQYF. In DNA form, the CDR3 reads TGTTCCAGCAGGAAACTAGGGGCTGCAGATACGCAGTATTTT. The rearrangement joins TRBV28 to TRBJ2-3; D is perhaps TRBD1 or TRBD2 (5 bases each). The CDR3 extends over 14 amino acids. Germline lookup yields CDR1 MDHEN and CDR2 SYDVKM. Complete variable domain (other parts from reference TRBV28 and TRBJ2-3): DVKVTQSSRYLVKRTGEKVFLECVQDMDHENMFWYRQDPGLGLRLIYFSYDVKMKEKGDIPEGYSVSREKKERFSLILESASTNQTSMYLCSSRKLGAADTQYFGPGTRLTVL.

This clonotype has a count of ten or more. J is TRBJ2-2 and V is TRBV30; no clear D. This CDR3 contains 11 residues. Trimming removed 3 bases from V and 8 bases from J, with 7 bases in between. Germline V gives CDR1 GTSNPN, CDR2 SVGIG (reference sequence). DNA of the CDR3: TGTGCCTGGAGGAGGAGAGGGGAGCTGTTTTTT. This encodes CAWRRRGELFF.

As concerns this clonotype: The conserved final phenylalanine or tryptophan is absent from the CDR3, which likely points to a read error. The V call is TRBV11-1, the J call TRBJ2-3; 11 positions match TRBD2. Germline CDR1 and CDR2: SGHAT and FQDESV (reference sequence). The CDR3 has 17 amino acids. DNA of the CDR3: TGTGCCAGCAGATTAGTTGGGACTAGCGGTAGCACAGGTACGCAGTATTTG. Protein product: CASRLVGTSGSTGTQYL.

At least ten counts were recorded for this clonotype. V and J are TRBV4-3 and TRBJ2-3; a weak D match, TRBD2 (5 bases). Trimming pared 3 bases from V and 5 bases from J, leaving 15 bases between. Germline-derived CDR1 and CDR2 are LGHNA and YSLEER. The CDR3 length is 15 residues. This CDR3 reads CASSQDFRLQDTQYF. CDR3 in DNA: TGCGCCAGCAGCCAGGACTTTAGACTGCAAGATACGCAGTATTTT.

The chain employs TRBV20-1 and TRBJ1-3; 9 bases align to TRBD1. Germline V CDR1 and CDR2: DFQATT, SNEGSKA (reference sequence). With 6 bases clipped from V and 4 bases from J, the junction kept 7 bases outside the gene matches. This CDR3 comprises 14 residues. CDR3 loop: CSAHGQGKGNTIYF. The CDR3 coding sequence is TGCAGTGCCCACGGACAGGGGAAGGGAAACACCATATATTTT.

Worth noting for this clonotype: The junction departs from the called germline gene at one end, perhaps through a read error. This rearrangement joins TRBV20-1 to TRBJ2-1, with 12 bases aligning to TRBD2. CDR1 and CDR2 from the germline V gene are DFQATT and SNEGSKA (reference sequence). This CDR3 contains 14 residues. CDR3 coding DNA: TGCAGTACTGCCCTAGCGGGAGGGCCCGATGAGCAGTTCTTT. Protein: CSTALAGGPDEQFF.

The J gene is TRBJ2-4, the V gene TRBV6-1, with 10 bases matching TRBD2. With 2 bases clipped from V and 7 bases from J, the junction kept 8 bases outside the gene matches. The germline gives CDR1 MNHNS, CDR2 SASEGT. This CDR3 contains 16 residues. CDR3 residues: CASSESPLAGANIQYF. The CDR3 nucleotides are TGTGCCAGCAGTGAAAGCCCCCTAGCGGGAGCCAACATTCAGTACTTC.

This sequence joins TRBV6-6 and TRBJ1-6; the D gene is possibly TRBD1 (6 bases). From germline, CDR1 is MNHNY and CDR2 SVGAGI (reference sequence). This CDR3 region has 14 residues. Trimming removed 5 bases from V and 6 bases from J, with 11 bases in between. CDR3 protein: CASSLQGGNSPLHF. DNA of the CDR3: TGTGCCAGCAGTCTACAGGGAGGTAATTCACCCCTCCACTTT.

Regarding this clonotype: A much larger clone differs from this one at a single base, so this may be a read error. The chain is built from TRBV29-1 and TRBJ2-3; no clear D gene. The CDR3 consists of 14 residues. The V end was cut by 8 bases, the J end by 0 bases, with 15 bases between. Germline V gene sequence: CDR1 SQVTM, CDR2 ANQGSEA. The DNA for the CDR3 is TGCAGCATTGTAGGCCGGAGTAGCACAGATACGCAGTATTTT. Translated: CSIVGRSSTDTQYF.

A note on this clonotype: A clone one base away is much larger, so this may be a read error. CDR3 amino acids: CASSPDRRSYNEQFF. CDR3 sequence (DNA): TGTGCCAGCAGCCCGGACCGGAGATCCTACAATGAGCAGTTCTTC. The V call is TRBV6-2 or TRBV6-3, the J call TRBJ2-1; D gene unclear. Per germline, CDR1 MNHEY and CDR2 SVGEGT. The CDR3 is 15 amino acids. V was clipped by 6 bases and J by 1 base, with 13 bases between them.

For this clonotype: A read error is possible here, since a much larger clone lies one base away. The chain has TRBV4-3 and TRBJ2-2, with D possibly called TRBD1 or TRBD2 (5 bases each). This CDR3 region has 17 residues. CDR1 is LGHNA and CDR2 is YSLEER in the germline V gene. The CDR3 reads CSSSHKPGRGGTGELFF. CDR3 DNA: TGCTCCAGCAGCCACAAACCGGGACGAGGAGGTACCGGGGAGCTGTTTTTT.

The chain has TRBV30 and TRBJ2-7; 7 bases agree with TRBD2. Germline V CDR1 and CDR2: GTSNPN, SVGIG (reference sequence). The CDR3 extends over 13 amino acids. Trimming cost V 5 bases and J 0 bases; bases outside gene matches: 4. The CDR3 DNA sequence: TGTGCCTGGTCCCGGGACTACTCCTACGAGCAGTACTTC. It yields the protein CAWSRDYSYEQYF.

As concerns this clonotype: This clone may be a read error of a much larger clone one base away. The CDR3 DNA reads TGCGCCAGCAGGACCGGAGTAGCGGCTAATAATGAGCAGTTCTTC. This codes for CASRTGVAANNEQFF. The chain carries TRBV4-1 and TRBJ2-1; maybe TRBD2 (6 bases). The CDR3 has 15 residues. V lost 6 bases and J 7 bases, leaving 19 bases between the germline ends. Germline CDR1 is MGHRA and CDR2 is YSYEKL.

The chain links TRBV12-3 or TRBV12-4 to TRBJ2-7; perhaps TRBD2 as D (5 bases). CDR3 length equals 12 residues. V lost 0 bases to trimming and J lost 7 bases, with 7 bases between them. CDR3 DNA sequence: TGTGCCAGCAGTTTAGCCCGAGGGGAGCAGTACTTC. Residues: CASSLARGEQYF.

A note on this clonotype: It may be a read error: a sequence one base away is much more abundant. The chain employs TRBV20-1 and TRBJ1-5; D may be TRBD1 (6 bases). CDR1 and CDR2 from the germline V gene are DFQATT and SNEGSKA (reference sequence). CDR3 length: 15 residues. The CDR3 loop reads CSADTGTYSNRPQHF. DNA for the CDR3: TGCAGTGCTGACACAGGGACTTATAGCAATCGGCCCCAGCATTTT.

For this clonotype: A much larger clonotype is one base distant, so this may be a read error. Because it lacks the conserved phenylalanine or tryptophan at the end, this CDR3 is likely a read error. The chain combines TRBV6-2 or TRBV6-3 with TRBJ2-7; no reliable D call. Germline V lookup: CDR1 MNHEY, CDR2 SVGEGT. Trimming shortened V by 2 bases and J by 3 bases, and 11 bases separated the two germline ends. CDR3 size: 14 residues. CDR3 sequence (DNA): TGTGCCAGCAGTTACACGCAGAACCTCTACGAGCAGTACCTC. Residues: CASSYTQNLYEQYL.

This clonotype was counted ten times or more. J is TRBJ1-5 and V is TRBV5-6; 7 bases are a match to TRBD1. Trimming at V came to 3 bases and at J to 7 bases, leaving 7 bases not matched to a gene. The germline V gene encodes CDR1 SGHDT and CDR2 YYEEEE. The length of the CDR3 is 14 residues. The CDR3 bases are TGTGCCAGCAGCTCTAAAGGGGACAGCCAGCCCCAGCATTTT. Translating it yields CASSSKGDSQPQHF. The full variable domain, its missing parts supplied by reference TRBV5-6 and TRBJ1-5, is DAGVTQSPTHLIKTRGQQVTLRCSPKSGHDTVSWYQQALGQGPQFIFQYYEEEERQRGNFPDRFSGHQFPNYSSELNVNALLLGDSALYLCASSSKGDSQPQHFGDGTRLSIL.

Only one count was recorded for this clonotype. At one of its ends the junction is not consistent with the germline gene, which may arise from a read error. This sequence joins TRBV11-2 and TRBJ2-5, with 9 bases aligning to TRBD2. The germline V gene encodes CDR1 SGHAT and CDR2 FQNNGV. This CDR3 region has 17 residues. Written as DNA, the CDR3 is TGTACCAGGAGCTCCGGCTCAGGGCGGGGGGGCGCGAAGACCCAGTACTTC. This gives the protein CTRSSGSGRGGAKTQYF.

This clonotype was seen only a few times. At one of its ends the junction is not consistent with the germline gene, which may arise from a read error. The V gene is TRBV28, the J gene TRBJ2-2; a weak D match, TRBD2 (5 bases). The CDR3 is 13 amino acids. Germline CDR1 MDHEN, CDR2 SYDVKM. The CDR3 is CASSYPNTGELFF. Here the CDR3 DNA reads TGTGCTAGCAGTTATCCGAACACCGGGGAGTTGTTTTTT.